This T cell receptor (beta chain) was identified during a study of neoadjuvant anti-PD-1 for oral cavity cancer. Findings and limits, study-wide: TCR analyses covered only a few patients per response group. After neoadjuvant nivolumab, PBMC T cell clonality was significantly higher in non-responders than responders.

Patients were newly diagnosed with stage II-IVA oral cavity squamous cell carcinoma without prior systemic or radiation treatment. Blood cells were analyzed directly, without culture or expansion. Deletions cut 1 base from V and 1 base from J, with 7 bases between. The CDR3 is 14 amino acids. From germline, CDR1 is SNHLY and CDR2 FYNNEI. Only in-frame clones appear in the TCRdb table, and some are missing; sequencing was by immunoSEQ multiplex PCR. The sample has 15,000 or so clones, about 61% seen once. Notes on this clone: Its antigen is undetermined.

The source material was PBMCs, sampled before nivolumab (anti-PD-1) treatment. The chain links TRBV2 to TRBJ1-1, with a possible D match to TRBD1 (6 bases). The sequence was obtained from a person aged 35-79 years with oral cavity squamous cell carcinoma. The CDR3: CASSEGGPNTEAFF. The CDR3 nucleotides read TGTGCCAGCAGTGAAGGGGGGCCGAACACTGAAGCTTTCTTT.